This TCR beta chain is drawn from a study of cytomegalovirus exposure and HLA in healthy donors. Study context: The 120 validation repertoires, a later analysis reported, used the same platform as the 700 or so repertoires from the first cohort. General study points: Some TCR beta chains (roughly 160 of them) were listed as cytomegalovirus-associated. It was found in a later analysis that first-cohort TCR clusters tended to co-occur in the 90 to 150 validation repertoires. There were some public TCRs occurring in many donors, but most TCR sequences were rare.

This clone was seen once. What it binds is unknown. The CDR3 consists of 15 residues. Germline loops: CDR1 WNHNN, CDR2 SYGVQD (reference sequence). The V segment lost 5 bases and the J segment 4 bases; nucleotides outside the gene matches: 6. Sequencing used immunoSEQ multiplex PCR; TCRdb keeps in-frame clones, though not all of them. Of around 150,000 clones listed, 84% are singletons. Source material: PBMCs. The clonotype originates from a man in his thirties or forties in good health and CMV-seropositive. The chain links TRBV10-1 to TRBJ2-2; 8 bases line up with TRBD1. This CDR3 reads CASSTGTGVTGELFF. In DNA form, the CDR3 reads TGCGCCAGCAGTACCGGGACAGGCGTCACCGGGGAGCTGTTTTTT.